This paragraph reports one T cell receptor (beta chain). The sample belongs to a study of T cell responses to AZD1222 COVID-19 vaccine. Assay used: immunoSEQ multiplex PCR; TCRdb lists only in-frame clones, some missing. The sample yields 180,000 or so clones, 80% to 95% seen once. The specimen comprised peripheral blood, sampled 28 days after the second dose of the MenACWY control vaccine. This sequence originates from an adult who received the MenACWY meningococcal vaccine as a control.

The chain's CDR3 is CASSVTGNTEAFF. CDR3 DNA sequence: TGTGCCAGCAGCGTAACAGGGAACACTGAAGCTTTCTTT. The chain couples TRBV5-4 to TRBJ1-1; possibly TRBD1 for D (5 bases). Germline V CDR1 and CDR2: SGHNT, YYREEE (reference sequence). This CDR3 spans 13 amino acids. Trimming stripped 4 bases from V and 1 base from J, with 8 bases between.